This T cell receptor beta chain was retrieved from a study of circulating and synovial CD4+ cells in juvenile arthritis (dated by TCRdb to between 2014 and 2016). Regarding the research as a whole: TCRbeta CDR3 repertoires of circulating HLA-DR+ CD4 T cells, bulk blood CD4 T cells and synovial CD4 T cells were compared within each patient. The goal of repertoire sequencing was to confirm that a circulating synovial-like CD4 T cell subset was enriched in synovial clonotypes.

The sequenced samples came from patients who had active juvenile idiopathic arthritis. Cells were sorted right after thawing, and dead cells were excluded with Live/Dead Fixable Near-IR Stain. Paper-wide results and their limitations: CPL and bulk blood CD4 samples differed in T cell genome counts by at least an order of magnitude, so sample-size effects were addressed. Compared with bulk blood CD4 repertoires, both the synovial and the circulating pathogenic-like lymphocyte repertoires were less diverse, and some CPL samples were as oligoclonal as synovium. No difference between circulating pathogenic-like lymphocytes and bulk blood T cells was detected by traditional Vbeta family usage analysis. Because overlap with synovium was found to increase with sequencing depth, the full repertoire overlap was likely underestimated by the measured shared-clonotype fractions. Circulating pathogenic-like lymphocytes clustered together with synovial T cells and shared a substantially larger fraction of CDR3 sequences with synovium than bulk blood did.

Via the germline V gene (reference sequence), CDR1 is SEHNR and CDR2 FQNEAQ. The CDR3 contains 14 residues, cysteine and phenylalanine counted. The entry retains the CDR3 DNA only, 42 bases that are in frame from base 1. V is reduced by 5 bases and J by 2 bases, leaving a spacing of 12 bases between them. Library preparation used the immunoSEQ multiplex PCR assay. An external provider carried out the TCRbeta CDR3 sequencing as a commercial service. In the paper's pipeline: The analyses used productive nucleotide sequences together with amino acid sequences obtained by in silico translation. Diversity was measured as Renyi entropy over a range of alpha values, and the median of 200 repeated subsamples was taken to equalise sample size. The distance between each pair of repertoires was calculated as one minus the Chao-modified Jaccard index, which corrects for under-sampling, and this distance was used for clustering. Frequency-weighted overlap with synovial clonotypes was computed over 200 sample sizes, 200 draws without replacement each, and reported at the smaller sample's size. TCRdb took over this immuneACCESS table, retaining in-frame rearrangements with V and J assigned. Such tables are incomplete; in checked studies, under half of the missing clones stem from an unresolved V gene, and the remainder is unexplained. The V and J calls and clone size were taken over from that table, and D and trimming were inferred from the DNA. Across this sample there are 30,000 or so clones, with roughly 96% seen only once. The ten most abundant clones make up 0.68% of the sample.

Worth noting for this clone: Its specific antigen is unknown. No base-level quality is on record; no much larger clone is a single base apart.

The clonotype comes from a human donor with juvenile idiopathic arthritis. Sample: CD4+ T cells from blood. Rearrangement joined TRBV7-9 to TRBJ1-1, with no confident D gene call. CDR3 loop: CASSPAGSNTEAFF. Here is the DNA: TGTGCCAGCAGCCCTGCCGGGTCTAACACTGAAGCTTTCTTT.